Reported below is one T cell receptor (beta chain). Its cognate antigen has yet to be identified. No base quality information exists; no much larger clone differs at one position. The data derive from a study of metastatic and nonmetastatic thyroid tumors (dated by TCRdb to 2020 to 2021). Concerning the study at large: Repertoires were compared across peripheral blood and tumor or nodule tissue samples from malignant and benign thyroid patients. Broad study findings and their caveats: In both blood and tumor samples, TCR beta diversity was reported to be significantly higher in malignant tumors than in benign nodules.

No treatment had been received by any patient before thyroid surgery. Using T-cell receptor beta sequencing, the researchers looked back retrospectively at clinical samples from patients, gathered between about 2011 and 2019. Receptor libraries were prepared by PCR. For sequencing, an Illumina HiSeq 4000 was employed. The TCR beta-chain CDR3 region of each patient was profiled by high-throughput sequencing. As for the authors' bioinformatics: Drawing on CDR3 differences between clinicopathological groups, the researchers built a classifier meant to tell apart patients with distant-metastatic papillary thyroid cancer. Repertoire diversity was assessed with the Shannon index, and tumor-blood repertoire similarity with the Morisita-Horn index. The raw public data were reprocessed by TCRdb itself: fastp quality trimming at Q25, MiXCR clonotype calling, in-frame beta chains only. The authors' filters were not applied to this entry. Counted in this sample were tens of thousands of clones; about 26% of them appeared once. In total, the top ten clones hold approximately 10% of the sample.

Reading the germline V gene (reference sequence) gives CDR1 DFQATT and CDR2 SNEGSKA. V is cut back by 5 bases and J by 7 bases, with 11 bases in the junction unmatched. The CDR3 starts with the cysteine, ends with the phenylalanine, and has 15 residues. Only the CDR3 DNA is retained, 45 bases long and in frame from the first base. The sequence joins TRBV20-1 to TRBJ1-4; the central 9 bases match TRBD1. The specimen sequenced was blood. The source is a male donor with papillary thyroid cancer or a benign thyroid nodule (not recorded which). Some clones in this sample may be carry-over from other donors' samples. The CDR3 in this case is CSAASGTGHVEKLFF. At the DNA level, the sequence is TGCAGTGCTGCCAGCGGGACAGGGCATGTTGAAAAACTGTTTTTT.